These 18 T cell receptor beta chains came from one sample sequenced in a study of human T cells and chemical hapten exposure. TCRdb analysed the RACE reads with MiXCR anew, one entry per CDR3 protein. The table has roughly 200,000 distinct CDR3 sequences, around a quarter seen once. Time point described: patch test 3, about 24 weeks after DPC sensitization. The treatment is: therapeutic diphenylcyclopropenone sensitization with weekly scalp DPC. Sequenced material: whole blood, taken in connection with sensitization to the hapten diphenylcyclopropenone (DPC). The receptors were gathered from a woman aged 40-49 years with alopecia areata. Some clones in this sample may be carry-over from other donors' samples.

This clonotype was counted ten times or more. The rearrangement joins TRBV7-9 to TRBJ2-3; no definite D call. Trimming stripped 1 base from V and 1 base from J, with 9 bases between. Germline V lookup: CDR1 SEHNR, CDR2 FQNEAQ (reference sequence). The CDR3 extends over 15 amino acids. As DNA, the CDR3 is TGTGCCAGCAGCTTAGAAGGCTCCCGCACAGATACGCAGTATTTT. It translates to CASSLEGSRTDTQYF.

The rearrangement uses TRBV20-1 and TRBJ1-5, with unresolved D. The CDR3 is 14 residues long. Germline V lookup: CDR1 DFQATT, CDR2 SNEGSKA (reference sequence). The V end lost 6 bases, the J end lost 0 bases, and 12 bases lay between the germline ends. CDR3 region: CSATGGYSNQPQHF. CDR3 DNA: TGCAGTGCGACCGGCGGTTATAGCAATCAGCCCCAGCATTTT.

The rearrangement uses TRBV6-1 and TRBJ1-3; D is uncertain. This CDR3 has 14 residues. V shed 6 bases and J shed 4 bases, with 13 bases lying between them. Germline loops: CDR1 MNHNS, CDR2 SASEGT. CDR3 loop: CASRLAAGGNTIYF. In DNA form, the CDR3 reads TGTGCCAGCAGACTGGCTGCCGGGGGAAACACCATATATTTT.

Only a few counts were recorded for this clonotype. This chain joins TRBV6-5 and TRBJ1-3; D might be TRBD1 (5 bases). CDR1 and CDR2 from the germline V gene are MNHEY and SVGAGI. There are 16 residues in the CDR3. The ends were cut back, 6 bases at V and 4 bases at J, with 19 bases in the middle. As DNA, the CDR3 is TGTGCCAGCAGCCCCCAGGGCGGAGGATCGGGAAACACCATATATTTT. Translation gives CASSPQGGGSGNTIYF.

The V and J genes are TRBV15 and TRBJ1-6; no clear D gene. Trimming left V 5 bases short and J 9 bases short, with 11 bases between. This CDR3 region has 13 residues. The germline V gene has CDR1 LNHNV and CDR2 YYDKDF (reference sequence). In DNA, the CDR3 is TGTGCCACCAGCGTAGAAAGAGGTTCACCCCTCCACTTT. Protein: CATSVERGSPLHF.

The chain is built from TRBV20-1 and TRBJ2-7; D is undetermined. The V gene lost 0 bases and the J gene lost 4 bases, with 4 bases spanning the gap. This CDR3 has 11 residues. Germline loops: CDR1 DFQATT, CDR2 SNEGSKA (reference sequence). The CDR3 DNA reads as TGCAGTGCTAGAGATGAATACGAGCAGTACTTC. Its protein product is CSARDEYEQYF.

The chain employs TRBV20-1 and TRBJ1-2; 8 positions agree with TRBD1. Germline CDR1 reads DFQATT; CDR2 reads SNEGSKA (reference sequence). V gave up 0 bases and J gave up 5 bases; unmatched junction bases: 5. CDR3 size: 14 residues. The CDR3 region has the DNA TGCAGTGCTAGAGACCCGACAGGGGATTATGGCTACACCTTC. Protein: CSARDPTGDYGYTF.

The J gene is TRBJ2-3, the V gene TRBV29-1, with TRBD2 matching 8 bases. The V segment lost 6 bases and the J segment 6 bases; nucleotides outside the gene matches: 11. The CDR3 totals 14 residues. Germline loops: CDR1 SQVTM, CDR2 ANQGSEA. The CDR3 region has the DNA TGCAGCGTGGAACTAGCGGAGGGCTGGGATACGCAGTATTTT. Translated: CSVELAEGWDTQYF.

This chain connects TRBV7-9 to TRBJ2-7; no firm D call. The CDR3 is 14 amino acids. Germline CDR1 and CDR2: SEHNR and FQNEAQ (reference sequence). V was cut by 5 bases and J by 1 base, with 12 bases left in between. In DNA, the CDR3 is TGTGCCAGCAGCCCCCGCGCGGCATCCTACGAGCAGTACTTC. Protein: CASSPRAASYEQYF.

In this sample, this clonotype turned up many times. For the CDR3, the DNA is TGTGCCATCAGTGAGGTGGGAGGTACAGATACGCAGTATTTT. This encodes CAISEVGGTDTQYF. The chain carries TRBV10-3 and TRBJ2-3, with D tentatively TRBD2 (6 bases). Looked up from germline, CDR1 is ENHRY and CDR2 is SYGVKD. Trimming pared 2 bases from V and 3 bases from J, leaving 9 bases between. The CDR3 consists of 14 residues.

This CDR3 reads CASSLFGGEEETQYF. For the CDR3, the DNA is TGCGCCAGCAGCTTGTTTGGGGGAGAGGAAGAGACCCAGTACTTC. This chain joins TRBV5-1 and TRBJ2-5; D is tentatively TRBD1 or TRBD2 (5 bases each). There are 15 residues in the CDR3. Germline V gene sequence: CDR1 SGHRS, CDR2 YFSETQ. The V end lost 1 base, the J end lost 3 bases, and 13 bases lay between the germline ends. Full variable domain (remainder filled in from reference TRBV5-1 and TRBJ2-5): KAGVTQTPRYLIKTRGQQVTLSCSPISGHRSVSWYQQTPGQGLQFLFEYFSETQRNKGNFPGRFSGRQFSNSRSEMNVSTLELGDSALYLCASSLFGGEEETQYFGPGTRLLVL.

The rearrangement links TRBV24-1 to TRBJ2-7, with D possibly matching TRBD2 (5 bases). Per germline, CDR1 KGHDR and CDR2 SFDVKD. The CDR3 spans 14 residues. With 3 bases removed from V and 4 bases from J, the gap between germline ends came to 12 bases. The chain's CDR3 is CATSDLWGAYEQYF. In DNA form, the CDR3 reads TGTGCCACCAGTGATCTTTGGGGAGCTTACGAGCAGTACTTC.

Only a few counts were recorded for this clonotype. The rearrangement uses TRBV4-1 and TRBJ2-2; D possibly corresponds to TRBD2 (6 bases). There are 16 residues in the CDR3. Germline V gene sequence: CDR1 MGHRA, CDR2 YSYEKL. V gave up 2 bases and J gave up 0 bases, with 10 bases separating them. The CDR3 loop reads CASSQWVAANTGELFF. The CDR3 region has the DNA TGCGCCAGCAGCCAATGGGTAGCGGCGAACACCGGGGAGCTGTTTTTT.

The chain links TRBV11-2 to TRBJ2-7, with 10 nucleotides matching TRBD2. V lost 5 bases, J lost 8 bases, and 12 bases stayed unmatched. Per the germline V gene, CDR1 is SGHAT and CDR2 is FQNNGV. This CDR3 has 15 residues. Here the CDR3 DNA reads TGTGCCAGCAGCGTTCTTACTAGCGGGATCGGCAAGCAGTACTTC. Encoded protein: CASSVLTSGIGKQYF.

J is TRBJ2-7 and V is TRBV2; possibly TRBD2 for D (6 bases). Trimming left V 8 bases short and J 3 bases short, with 14 bases between. Germline-derived CDR1 and CDR2 are SNHLY and FYNNEI. The CDR3 runs to 13 residues. CDR3 sequence: CASALAKNYEQYF. In DNA form, the CDR3 reads TGTGCCAGCGCCCTAGCGAAGAACTACGAGCAGTACTTC.

J is TRBJ2-5 and V is TRBV25-1; D is undetermined. The germline CDR1 and CDR2 sequences are MGHDK and SYGVNS. V was cut by 4 bases and J by 5 bases, with 8 bases left in between. There are 12 residues in the CDR3. In nucleotides, the CDR3 is TGTGCCAGCAGTGTTAGTCCGGAGACCCAGTACTTC. Amino acids: CASSVSPETQYF.

The chain couples TRBV7-2 to TRBJ1-2; unclear D gene. The CDR3 is 14 amino acids. The germline V gene encodes CDR1 SGHTA and CDR2 FQGNSA. V was pared by 1 base and J by 4 bases, with 10 bases between. The CDR3 sequence: CASSLGQRAYGYTF. The CDR3 DNA sequence: TGTGCCAGCAGCTTAGGCCAGAGGGCCTATGGCTACACCTTC.

The chain combines TRBV10-3 with TRBJ2-1; 10 bases map to TRBD1. The CDR3 covers 16 residues. V shed 2 bases and J 5 bases; nucleotides not matched to a gene: 6. Germline CDR1 ENHRY, CDR2 SYGVKD. CDR3 sequence: CAISEKTGGADNEQFF. The DNA of the CDR3 is TGTGCCATCAGTGAGAAGACAGGGGGCGCCGACAATGAGCAGTTCTTC.